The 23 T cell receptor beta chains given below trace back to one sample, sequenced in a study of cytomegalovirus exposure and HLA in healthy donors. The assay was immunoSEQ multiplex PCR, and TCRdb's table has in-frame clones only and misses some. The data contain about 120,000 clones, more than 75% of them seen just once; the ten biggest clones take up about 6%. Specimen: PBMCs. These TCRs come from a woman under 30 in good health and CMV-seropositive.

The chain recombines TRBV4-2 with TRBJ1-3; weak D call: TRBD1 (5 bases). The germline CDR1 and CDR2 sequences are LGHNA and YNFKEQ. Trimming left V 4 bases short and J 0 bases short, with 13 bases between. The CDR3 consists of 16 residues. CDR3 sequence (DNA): TGTGCCAGCAGCCGGACCACGGGGGGCTCTGGAAACACCATATATTTT. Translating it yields CASSRTTGGSGNTIYF.

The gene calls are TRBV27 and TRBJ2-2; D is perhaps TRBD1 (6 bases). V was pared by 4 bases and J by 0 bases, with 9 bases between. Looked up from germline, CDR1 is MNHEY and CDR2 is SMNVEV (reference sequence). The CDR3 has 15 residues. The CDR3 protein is CASSSQGPNTGELFF. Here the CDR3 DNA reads TGTGCCAGCAGTTCACAGGGACCGAACACCGGGGAGCTGTTTTTT.

This CDR3 reads CASSFDRASSYEQYF. CDR3 DNA sequence: TGTGCCAGCAGTTTCGACAGGGCTAGCTCCTACGAGCAGTACTTC. The chain couples TRBV6-5 to TRBJ2-7, with TRBD1 identical over 7 bases. Germline CDR1 MNHEY, CDR2 SVGAGI. After removal of 4 bases from V and 0 bases from J, the junction contained 6 bases not matched to a gene. The CDR3 has 15 amino acids.

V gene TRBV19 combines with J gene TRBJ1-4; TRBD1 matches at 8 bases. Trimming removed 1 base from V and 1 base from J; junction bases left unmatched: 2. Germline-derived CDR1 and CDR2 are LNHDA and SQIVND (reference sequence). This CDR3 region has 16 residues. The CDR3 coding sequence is TGTGCCAGTAGTATAGGGACAGGGTTAACTAATGAAAAACTGTTTTTT. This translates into CASSIGTGLTNEKLFF.

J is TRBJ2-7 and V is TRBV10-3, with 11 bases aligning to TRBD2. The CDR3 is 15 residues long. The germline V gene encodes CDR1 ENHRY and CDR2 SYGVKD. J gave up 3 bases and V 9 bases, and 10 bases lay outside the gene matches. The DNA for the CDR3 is TGTGCCATTTCTCTCGGCACTAGCGGGGGCTACGAGCAGTACTTC. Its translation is CAISLGTSGGYEQYF.

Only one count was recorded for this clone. CDR3 protein: CATSRGLGLAPYNEQFF. The DNA for the CDR3 is TGTGCCACCAGCAGAGGATTGGGACTAGCGCCTTACAATGAGCAGTTCTTC. The chain links TRBV15 to TRBJ2-1; TRBD2 matches 10 bases. Per germline, CDR1 LNHNV and CDR2 YYDKDF (reference sequence). V trimming: 1 base; J trimming: 4 bases; junction bases outside the gene matches: 7. This CDR3 has 17 amino acids.

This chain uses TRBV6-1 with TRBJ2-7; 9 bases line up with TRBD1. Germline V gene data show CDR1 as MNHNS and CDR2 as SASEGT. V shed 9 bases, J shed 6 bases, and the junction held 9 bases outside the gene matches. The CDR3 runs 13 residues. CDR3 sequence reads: CASRDRVVSEQYF. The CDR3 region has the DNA TGTGCCAGTAGGGACAGGGTGGTGAGCGAGCAGTACTTC.

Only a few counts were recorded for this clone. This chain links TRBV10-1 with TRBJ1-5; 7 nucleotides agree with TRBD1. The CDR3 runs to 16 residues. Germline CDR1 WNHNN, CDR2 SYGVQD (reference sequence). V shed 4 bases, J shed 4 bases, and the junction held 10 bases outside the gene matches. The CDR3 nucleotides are TGCGCCAGCAGTGGCCAACCACAGGGGTCTAATCAGCCCCAGCATTTT. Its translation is CASSGQPQGSNQPQHF.

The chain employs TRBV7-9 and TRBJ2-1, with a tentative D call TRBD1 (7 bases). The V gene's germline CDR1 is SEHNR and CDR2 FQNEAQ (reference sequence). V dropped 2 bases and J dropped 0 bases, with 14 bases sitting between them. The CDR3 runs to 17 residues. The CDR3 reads CASSLSQGGSSYNEQFF. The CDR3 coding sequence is TGTGCCAGCAGCTTAAGCCAGGGGGGAAGCTCCTACAATGAGCAGTTCTTC.

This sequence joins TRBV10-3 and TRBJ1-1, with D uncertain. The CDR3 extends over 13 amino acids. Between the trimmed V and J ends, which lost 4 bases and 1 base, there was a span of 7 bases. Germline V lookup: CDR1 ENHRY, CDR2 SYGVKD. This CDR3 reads CAISGGRNTEAFF. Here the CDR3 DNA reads TGTGCCATCAGTGGAGGGAGGAACACTGAAGCTTTCTTT.

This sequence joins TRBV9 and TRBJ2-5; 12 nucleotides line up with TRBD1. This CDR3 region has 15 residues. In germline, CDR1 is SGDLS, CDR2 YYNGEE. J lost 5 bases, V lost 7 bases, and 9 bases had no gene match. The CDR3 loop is CASGGGTGGYETQYF. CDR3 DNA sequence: TGTGCCAGCGGCGGGGGGACAGGGGGCTATGAGACCCAGTACTTC.

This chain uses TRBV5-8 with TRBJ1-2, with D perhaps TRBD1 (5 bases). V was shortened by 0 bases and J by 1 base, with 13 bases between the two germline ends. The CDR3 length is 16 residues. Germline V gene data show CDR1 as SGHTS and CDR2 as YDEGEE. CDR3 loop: CASSLDGWGGNYGYTF. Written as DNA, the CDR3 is TGTGCCAGCAGCTTGGATGGGTGGGGCGGTAACTATGGCTACACCTTC.

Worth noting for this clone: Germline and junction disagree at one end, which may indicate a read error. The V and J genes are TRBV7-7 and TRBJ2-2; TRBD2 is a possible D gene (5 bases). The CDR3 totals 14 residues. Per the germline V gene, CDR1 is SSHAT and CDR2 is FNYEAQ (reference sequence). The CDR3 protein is CASSLSPGTGELFF. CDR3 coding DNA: TGTGCTAGCAGCTTAAGTCCGGGGACCGGGGAGCTGTTTTTT.

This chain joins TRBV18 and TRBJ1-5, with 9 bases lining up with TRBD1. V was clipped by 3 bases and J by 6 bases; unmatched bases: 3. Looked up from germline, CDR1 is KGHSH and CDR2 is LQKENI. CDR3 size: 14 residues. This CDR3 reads CASSPGDRVQPQHF. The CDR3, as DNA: TGTGCCAGCTCACCGGGGGACAGGGTTCAGCCCCAGCATTTT.

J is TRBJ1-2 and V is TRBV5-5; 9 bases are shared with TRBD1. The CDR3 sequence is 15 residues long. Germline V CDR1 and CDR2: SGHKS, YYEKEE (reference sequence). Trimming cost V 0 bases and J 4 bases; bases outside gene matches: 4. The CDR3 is CASSLAGTGTYGYTF. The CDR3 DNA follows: TGTGCCAGCAGCTTGGCCGGGACAGGGACCTATGGCTACACCTTC.

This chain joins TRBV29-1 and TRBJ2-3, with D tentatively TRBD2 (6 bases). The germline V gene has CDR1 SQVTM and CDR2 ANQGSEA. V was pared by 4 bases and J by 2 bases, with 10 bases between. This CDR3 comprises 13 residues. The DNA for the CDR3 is TGCAGCGTTGGGGCGGGAACCACAGATACGCAGTATTTT. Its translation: CSVGAGTTDTQYF.

The CDR3 region has the DNA TGTGCCATCAGTGCCCCACCGGTGGCGGGGGACCTCAAGGATGAGCAGTTCTTC. It codes for CAISAPPVAGDLKDEQFF. The J gene is TRBJ2-1, the V gene TRBV10-3; TRBD2 matches 7 bases. Germline CDR1 is ENHRY and CDR2 is SYGVKD. The CDR3 has 18 amino acids. With 4 bases clipped from V and 8 bases from J, the junction kept 20 bases outside the gene matches.

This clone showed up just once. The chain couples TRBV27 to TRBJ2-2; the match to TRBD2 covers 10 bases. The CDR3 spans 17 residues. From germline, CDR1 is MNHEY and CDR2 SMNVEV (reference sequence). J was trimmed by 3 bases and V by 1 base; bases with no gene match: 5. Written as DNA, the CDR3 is TGTGCCAGCAGTTTATTAGGCCTAGCGGGGGACACCGGGGAGCTGTTTTTT. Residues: CASSLLGLAGDTGELFF.

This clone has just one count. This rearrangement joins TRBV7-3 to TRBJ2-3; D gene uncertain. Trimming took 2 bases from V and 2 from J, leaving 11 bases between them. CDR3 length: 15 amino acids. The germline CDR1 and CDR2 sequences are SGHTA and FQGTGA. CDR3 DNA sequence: TGTGCCAGCAGCTTATCGGTAGCTGCCACAGATACGCAGTATTTT. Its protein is CASSLSVAATDTQYF.

The CDR3: CASRKSRGPRETQYF. CDR3 DNA sequence: TGTGCCAGCAGGAAGAGCAGAGGGCCTCGGGAGACCCAGTACTTC. The V call is TRBV25-1, the J call TRBJ2-5; possibly TRBD2 for D (5 bases). This CDR3 has 15 residues. Germline V gene lookup returns CDR1 MGHDK and CDR2 SYGVNS. The germline V and J ends were trimmed by 6 bases and 5 bases, with 19 bases remaining between them.

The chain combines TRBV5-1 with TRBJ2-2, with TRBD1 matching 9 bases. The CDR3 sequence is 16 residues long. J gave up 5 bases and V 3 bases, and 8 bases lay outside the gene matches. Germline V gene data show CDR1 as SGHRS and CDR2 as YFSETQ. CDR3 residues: CASSWEGTGRTGELFF. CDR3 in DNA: TGCGCCAGCAGCTGGGAGGGGACAGGGAGGACCGGGGAGCTGTTTTTT.

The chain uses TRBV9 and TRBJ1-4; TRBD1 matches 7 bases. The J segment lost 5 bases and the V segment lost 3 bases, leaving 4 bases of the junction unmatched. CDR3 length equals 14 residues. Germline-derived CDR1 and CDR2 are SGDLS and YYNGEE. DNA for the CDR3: TGTGCCAGCAGCGCCGGGACAGCCAATGAAAAACTGTTTTTT. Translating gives CASSAGTANEKLFF.

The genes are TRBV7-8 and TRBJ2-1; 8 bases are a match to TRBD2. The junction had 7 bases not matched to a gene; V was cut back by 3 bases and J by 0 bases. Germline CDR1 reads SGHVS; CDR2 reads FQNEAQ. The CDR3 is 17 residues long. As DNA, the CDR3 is TGTGCCAGCAGCTTGGCCCGTCTAGCGGGCTCCTACAATGAGCAGTTCTTC. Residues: CASSLARLAGSYNEQFF.